This T cell receptor beta chain was observed in a study of blood T cell repertoires in COVID-19. The overall study: There were acute and convalescent COVID-19 samples, and they came from the United States, Italy and Spain. PBMCs, B-cell-depleted T cells, or T cells provided the cDNA or gDNA that made up the material.

The CDR3 consists of 15 residues. Germline CDR1 MNHEY, CDR2 SVGAGI. With 0 bases removed from V and 4 bases from J, the gap between germline ends came to 10 bases. Data came from immunoSEQ multiplex PCR; TCRdb stores just in-frame clones and leaves some out. Of around 400,000 clones listed, around four fifths are singletons. This clone was detected a few times. What the recovered Cohort 3 donors had was two negative PCRs, clearance, or symptom resolution. The sequence derives from a woman aged 45-59 years who had recovered from COVID-19. The source material was PBMCs or T cells enriched from blood (not recorded which). V and J are TRBV6-5 and TRBJ1-5; maybe TRBD1 (6 bases). The CDR3 coding sequence is TGTGCCAGCAGTTACTCGACAGGTCGGAATCAGCCCCAGCATTTT. Amino acids: CASSYSTGRNQPQHF.